Given below is one TCR beta chain in context. The data stem from a study of blood T cell repertoires in COVID-19. As for the study in general: PBMCs, B-cell-depleted T cells, or T cells were the source of the cDNA or gDNA that made up the material.

In assigning cohorts, the study relied on participant-reported clinical history. Generated by immunoSEQ multiplex PCR, the TCRdb table keeps only in-frame clones and is missing some. This table has some 300,000 clones, around 87% appearing once. The sample consisted of PBMCs or T cells enriched from blood (not recorded which). The clonotype originates from a woman between 18 and 30 years old with acute COVID-19.

The CDR3 region is CASTRPSTGNSPLHF. CDR3 sequence (DNA): TGTGCCAGCACCAGGCCGAGTACGGGAAATTCACCCCTCCACTTT. The V gene is TRBV28, the J gene TRBJ1-6; D unclear. Germline CDR1 and CDR2: MDHEN and SYDVKM. Between the trimmed V and J ends, which lost 7 bases and 7 bases, there was a span of 17 bases. This CDR3 comprises 15 residues.